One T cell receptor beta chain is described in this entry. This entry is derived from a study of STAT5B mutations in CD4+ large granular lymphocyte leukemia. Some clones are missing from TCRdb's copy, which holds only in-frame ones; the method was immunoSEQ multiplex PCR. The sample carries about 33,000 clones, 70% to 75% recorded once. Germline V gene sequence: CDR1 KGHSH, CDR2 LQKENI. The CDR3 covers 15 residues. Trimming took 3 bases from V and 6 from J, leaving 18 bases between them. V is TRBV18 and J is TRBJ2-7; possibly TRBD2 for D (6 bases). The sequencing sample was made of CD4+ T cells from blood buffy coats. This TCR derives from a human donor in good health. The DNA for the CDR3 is TGTGCCAGCTCACCCTCATGGAGGGCAGGCAGCGAGCAGTACTTC. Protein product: CASSPSWRAGSEQYF. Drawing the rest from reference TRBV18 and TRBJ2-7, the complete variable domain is NAGVMQNPRHLVRRRGQEARLRCSPMKGHSHVYWYRQLPEEGLKFMVYLQKENIIDESGMPKERFSAEFPKEGPSILRIQQVVRGDSAAYFCASSPSWRAGSEQYFGPGTRLTVT.